The T cell receptor (beta chain) described here comes from a study of T-cell memory formation after mild COVID-19. For this clonotype: Its antigen is not identified.

The study, taken as a whole, reports: CM and EM subsets held most contracting CD4+ clones; EMRA held CD8+ ones.

Constant-segment primers served in 5'RACE that generated TCR alpha and TCR beta cDNA libraries bearing sample barcodes and UMIs. Using its own MiXCR run on the 5' RACE reads, TCRdb lists one record per CDR3 protein. The table shows 350,000 to 450,000 distinct CDR3 sequences, with approximately 27% occurring only once. Sequencing was carried out using PBMCs or a T cell subset sorted from them (not recorded which). The clonotype originates from an adult woman who had mild COVID-19 (a few samples of this study predate the infection). Cell type and time point are not known.

The CDR3 is CASSGRQGREGSTGELFF. The CDR3, as DNA: TGTGCCAGCAGCGGGCGACAGGGGCGTGAGGGTAGCACCGGGGAGCTGTTTTTT. The chain carries TRBV21-1 and TRBJ2-2; the table gives TRBD1 as D, unverified against the DNA. TRBV21-1 is designated a pseudogene. CDR3 size: 18 residues.